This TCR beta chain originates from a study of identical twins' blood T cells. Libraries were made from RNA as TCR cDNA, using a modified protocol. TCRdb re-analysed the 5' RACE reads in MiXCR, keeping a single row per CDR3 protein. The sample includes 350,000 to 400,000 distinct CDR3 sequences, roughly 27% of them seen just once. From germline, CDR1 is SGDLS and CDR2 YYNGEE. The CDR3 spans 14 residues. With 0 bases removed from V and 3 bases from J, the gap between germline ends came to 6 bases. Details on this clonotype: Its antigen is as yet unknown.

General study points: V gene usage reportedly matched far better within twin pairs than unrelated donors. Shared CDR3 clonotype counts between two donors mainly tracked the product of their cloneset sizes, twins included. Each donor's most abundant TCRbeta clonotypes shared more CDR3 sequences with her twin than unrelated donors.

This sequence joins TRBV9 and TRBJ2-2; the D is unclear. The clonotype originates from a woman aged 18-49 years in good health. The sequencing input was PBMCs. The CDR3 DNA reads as TGTGCCAGCAGCGTAGTTGGGTACACCGGGGAGCTGTTTTTT. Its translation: CASSVVGYTGELFF.